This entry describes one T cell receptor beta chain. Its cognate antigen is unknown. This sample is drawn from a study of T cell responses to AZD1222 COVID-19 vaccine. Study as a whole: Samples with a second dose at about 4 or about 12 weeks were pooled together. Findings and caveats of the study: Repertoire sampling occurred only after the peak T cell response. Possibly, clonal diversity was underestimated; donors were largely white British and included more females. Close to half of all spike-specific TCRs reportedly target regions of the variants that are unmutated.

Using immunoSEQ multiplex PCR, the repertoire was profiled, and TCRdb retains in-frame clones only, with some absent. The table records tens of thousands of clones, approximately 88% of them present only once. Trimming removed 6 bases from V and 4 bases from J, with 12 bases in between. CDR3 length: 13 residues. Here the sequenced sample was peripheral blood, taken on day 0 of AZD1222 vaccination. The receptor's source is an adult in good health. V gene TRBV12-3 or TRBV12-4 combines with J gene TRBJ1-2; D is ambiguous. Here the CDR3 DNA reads TGTGCCAGCAGCCTGAAGTTTCCCTATGGCTACACCTTC. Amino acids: CASSLKFPYGYTF.